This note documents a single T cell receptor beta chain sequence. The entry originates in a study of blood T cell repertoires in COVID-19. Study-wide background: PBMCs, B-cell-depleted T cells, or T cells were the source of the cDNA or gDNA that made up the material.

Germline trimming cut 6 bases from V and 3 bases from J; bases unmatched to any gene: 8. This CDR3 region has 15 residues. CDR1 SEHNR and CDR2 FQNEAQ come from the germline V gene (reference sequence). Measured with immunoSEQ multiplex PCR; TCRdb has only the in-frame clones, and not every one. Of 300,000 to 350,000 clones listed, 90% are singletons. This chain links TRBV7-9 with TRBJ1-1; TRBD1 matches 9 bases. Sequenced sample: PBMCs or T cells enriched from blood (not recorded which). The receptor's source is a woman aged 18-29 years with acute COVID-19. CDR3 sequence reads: CASSSTGTGYTEAFF. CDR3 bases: TGTGCCAGCAGTTCTACCGGGACAGGGTACACTGAAGCTTTCTTT.